The rows below give T cell receptor beta chains drawn from one sample of a study of blood T cell repertoires in COVID-19. The assay was immunoSEQ multiplex PCR, and TCRdb's table has in-frame clones only and misses some. In the table there are 150,000 to 200,000 clones, roughly four fifths of which are singletons. The sequenced sample was peripheral blood. These receptors were obtained from a man aged 55 to 70 with active or convalescent COVID-19. CDR3s leave out the opening cysteine and the closing phenylalanine or tryptophan.

V: TRBV10-2
length: 12
J: TRBJ2-3
CDR3: ASSERGGTDTQY

V: TRBV3-1/TRBV3-2
length: 11
J: TRBJ1-2
CDR3: ASSHTGIGGYT

V: TRBV6-6
length: 14
J: TRBJ2-3
CDR3: ASKRSGTGDTDTQY

V: TRBV2
length: 12
J: TRBJ2-2
CDR3: ASSEKTVGGELF

V: TRBV25-1
length: 12
J: TRBJ2-6
CDR3: ASSERSGANVLT

V: TRBV7-2
length: 13
J: TRBJ1-2
CDR3: ASSTYRGVDYGYT

V: TRBV7-2
length: 12
J: TRBJ2-5
CDR3: ASSLARVEETQY

V: TRBV28
length: 13
J: TRBJ2-7
CDR3: ASSLWYRGSYEQY

V: TRBV18
length: 14
J: TRBJ2-4
CDR3: ASSPTTGGVKNIQY

V: TRBV13
length: 15
J: TRBJ1-5
CDR3: ASSLGQGTGDDQPQH

V: TRBV19
length: 12
J: TRBJ2-3
CDR3: ASSPLALTDTQY

V: TRBV5-5
length: 11
J: TRBJ1-1
CDR3: ASSLLPNTEAF

V: TRBV5-1
length: 13
J: TRBJ2-5
CDR3: ASSQIQGGLETQY

V: TRBV6-5
length: 13
J: TRBJ2-7
CDR3: ASTRTGAAPYEQY

V: TRBV5-1
length: 11
J: TRBJ2-3
CDR3: ASSATSTDTQY

V: TRBV10-3
length: 12
J: TRBJ2-1
CDR3: AISESDYYNEQF

V: TRBV9
length: 11
J: TRBJ1-2
CDR3: ASSVASGYGYT

V: TRBV11-2
length: 15
J: TRBJ2-3
CDR3: ASSGGTRGGVTDTQY

V: TRBV3-1/TRBV3-2
length: 16
J: TRBJ2-1
CDR3: ASSQGWDTGLASNEQF

V: TRBV3-1/TRBV3-2
length: 12
J: TRBJ2-3
CDR3: ASSQYGRTDTQY

V: TRBV6-1
length: 14
J: TRBJ1-1
CDR3: ASSEARLTGDTEAF

V: TRBV6-5
length: 12
J: TRBJ2-1
CDR3: ASSYEDKYNEQF

V: TRBV9
length: 12
J: TRBJ2-5
CDR3: ASSAGAVRETQY

V: TRBV11-2
length: 9
J: TRBJ2-3
CDR3: ASSLTDTQY

V: TRBV5-5
length: 12
J: TRBJ1-2
CDR3: ASSEGDRIYGYT

V: TRBV6-1
length: 14
J: TRBJ2-3
CDR3: ASSEAGDTSTDTQY

V: TRBV2
length: 12
J: TRBJ2-7
CDR3: ASSKQGASYEQY

V: TRBV5-1
length: 14
J: TRBJ2-5
CDR3: ASSLAGTGSRETQY

V: TRBV19
length: 13
J: TRBJ2-1
CDR3: ASSPGTGSYNEQF

V: TRBV19
length: 11
J: TRBJ2-1
CDR3: ASSRAERNEQF